Below, 8 T cell receptor beta chains from the same sample are listed, as sequenced in a study of T-cell memory formation after mild COVID-19 (dated by TCRdb to the early 2020s). The library came from 5' RACE. This sample was sequenced with an Illumina NovaSeq 6000. The public sequencing data were trimmed at Q25 with fastp and processed into clonotypes with MiXCR by TCRdb, which kept only in-frame beta chains. CDR3 protein duplicates are merged, each entry listing the most common genes and DNA. A total of approximately 340,000 distinct CDR3 sequences appear in this sample, over 10% of them only once. The top ten clonotypes cover about 20% of the sample. The sample consisted of PBMCs or a T cell subset sorted from them (not recorded which). The receptors come from a man younger than 35 who had mild COVID-19 (a few samples of this study predate the infection). The sample titles of this study are shuffled in the database, so cell type and time point are left out; the donor was told from shared clones.

This clonotype was counted many times. The V call is TRBV6-2 or TRBV6-3, the J call TRBJ2-3, with D perhaps given as TRBD1 or TRBD2 (5 bases each). V was shortened by 0 bases and J by 9 bases, with 7 bases between the two germline ends. The V gene's germline CDR1 is MNHEY and CDR2 SVGEGT. There are 12 residues in the CDR3. The CDR3 is CASSYSGDTQYF. CDR3 coding DNA: TGTGCCAGCAGTTACTCGGGGGACACGCAGTATTTT.

This clonotype came up a few times. The CDR3 DNA follows: TGTGCCACCAGCAGAGATCGTTCGAGCGAAGGTACGCAGTATTTT. Translated, it gives CATSRDRSSEGTQYF. This chain joins TRBV15 and TRBJ2-3; the D is unclear. The CDR3 extends over 15 amino acids. Looked up from germline, CDR1 is LNHNV and CDR2 is YYDKDF (reference sequence). Trimming removed 0 bases from V and 8 bases from J, with 15 bases in between.

Many counts were recorded for this clonotype. This sequence joins TRBV12-3 or TRBV12-4 and TRBJ2-3; TRBD1 might be the D (6 bases). CDR3 length equals 15 residues. V was trimmed by 6 bases and J by 3 bases, leaving 16 bases between them. Written as DNA, the CDR3 is TGTGCCAGCAGCCCCAGGGGATTCACAACAGATACGCAGTATTTT. This gives the protein CASSPRGFTTDTQYF.

This clonotype has just a few counts. This rearrangement joins TRBV7-2 to TRBJ1-1, with D unclear. The V gene lost 3 bases and the J gene lost 0 bases, with 11 bases spanning the gap. The germline V gene encodes CDR1 SGHTA and CDR2 FQGNSA. The CDR3 consists of 15 residues. The CDR3 protein is CASSLYRLMNTEAFF. CDR3 in DNA: TGTGCCAGCAGCTTGTATCGGCTCATGAACACTGAAGCTTTCTTT. The whole variable domain, remainder taken from reference TRBV7-2 and TRBJ1-1, is GAGVSQSPSNKVTEKGKDVELRCDPISGHTALYWYRQSLGQGLEFLIYFQGNSAPDKSGLPSDRFSAERTGGSVSTLTIQRTQQEDSAVYLCASSLYRLMNTEAFFGQGTRLTVV.

This clonotype has a count of ten or more. J is TRBJ2-2 and V is TRBV11-2; D is undetermined. The CDR3 sequence is 12 residues long. Trimming stripped 5 bases from V and 6 bases from J, with 7 bases between. CDR1 and CDR2 from the germline V gene are SGHAT and FQNNGV. The CDR3 sequence: CASSPMAGELFF. DNA for the CDR3: TGTGCCAGCAGCCCAATGGCCGGGGAGCTGTTTTTT.

J is TRBJ1-2 and V is TRBV7-2; D not certain. Germline V gene data show CDR1 as SGHTA and CDR2 as FQGNSA. V dropped 5 bases and J dropped 1 base, with 8 bases sitting between them. The CDR3 loop spans 13 amino acids. CDR3 coding DNA: TGTGCCAGCAGCCATTCTGGTAACTATGGCTACACCTTC. Translation: CASSHSGNYGYTF.

This clonotype was seen at least ten times. V gene TRBV5-4 combines with J gene TRBJ1-2; a weak D match, TRBD1 (5 bases). The CDR3 consists of 13 residues. Germline V CDR1 and CDR2: SGHNT, YYREEE (reference sequence). V gave up 0 bases and J gave up 2 bases, with 5 bases separating them. CDR3 sequence: CASSLEGNYGYTF. CDR3 nucleotides: TGTGCCAGCAGCTTGGAGGGGAACTATGGCTACACCTTC.

In this sample, this clonotype turned up a few times. The rearrangement uses TRBV28 and TRBJ1-2; D is perhaps TRBD1 (6 bases). CDR1 is MDHEN, CDR2 SYDVKM, per germline. The CDR3 sequence is 13 residues long. V lost 5 bases and J 7 bases, leaving 14 bases between the germline ends. CDR3 DNA: TGTGCCAGCAGTCATCAGGGGTCGGGTGGCTACACCTTC. Amino acid sequence: CASSHQGSGGYTF.